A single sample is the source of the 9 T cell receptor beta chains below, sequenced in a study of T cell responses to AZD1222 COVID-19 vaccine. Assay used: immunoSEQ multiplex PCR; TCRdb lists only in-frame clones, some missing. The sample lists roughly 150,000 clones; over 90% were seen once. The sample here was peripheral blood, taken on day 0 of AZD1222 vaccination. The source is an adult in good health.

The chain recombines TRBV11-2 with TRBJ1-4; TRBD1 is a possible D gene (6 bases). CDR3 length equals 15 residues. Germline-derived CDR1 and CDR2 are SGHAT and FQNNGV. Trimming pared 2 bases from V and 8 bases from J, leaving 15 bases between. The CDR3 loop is CASSLRGREGEKLFF. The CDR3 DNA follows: TGTGCCAGCAGCTTAAGGGGGAGGGAGGGAGAAAAACTGTTTTTT.

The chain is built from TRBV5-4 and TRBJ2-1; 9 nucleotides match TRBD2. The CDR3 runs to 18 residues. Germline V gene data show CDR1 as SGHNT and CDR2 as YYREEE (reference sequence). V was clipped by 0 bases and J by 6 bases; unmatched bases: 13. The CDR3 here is CASSLGASGAVGGNEQFF. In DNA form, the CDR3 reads TGTGCCAGCAGCTTGGGTGCTAGCGGGGCCGTGGGGGGCAATGAGCAGTTCTTC.

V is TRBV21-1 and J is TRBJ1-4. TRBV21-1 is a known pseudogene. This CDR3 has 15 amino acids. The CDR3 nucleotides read TGTGCCAGCAGCAAAGGGGATAAGGGGGGTGAAAAACTGTTTTTT. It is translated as CASSKGDKGGEKLFF.

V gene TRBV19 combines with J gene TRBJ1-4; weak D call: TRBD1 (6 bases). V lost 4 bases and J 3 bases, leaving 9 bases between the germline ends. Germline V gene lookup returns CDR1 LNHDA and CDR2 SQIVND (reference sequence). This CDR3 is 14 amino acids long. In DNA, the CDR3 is TGTGCCAGTAGTAACAGGGTTTCTAATGAAAAACTGTTTTTT. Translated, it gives CASSNRVSNEKLFF.

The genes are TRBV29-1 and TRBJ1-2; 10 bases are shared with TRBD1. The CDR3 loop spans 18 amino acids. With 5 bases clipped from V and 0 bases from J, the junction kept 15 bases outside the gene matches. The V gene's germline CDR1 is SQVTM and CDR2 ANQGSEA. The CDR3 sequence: CSVRPAPGQGTSNYGYTF. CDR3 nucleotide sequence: TGCAGCGTTCGCCCTGCACCGGGACAGGGGACTTCTAACTATGGCTACACCTTC.

In DNA form, the CDR3 reads TGTGCCAGCTCACTGGACGGGTACGAGCAGTACTTC. Amino acid sequence: CASSLDGYEQYF. The V and J genes are TRBV18 and TRBJ2-7; D unresolved. CDR3 length: 12 residues. V was trimmed by 4 bases and J by 4 bases, leaving 8 bases between them. The germline V gene has CDR1 KGHSH and CDR2 LQKENI.

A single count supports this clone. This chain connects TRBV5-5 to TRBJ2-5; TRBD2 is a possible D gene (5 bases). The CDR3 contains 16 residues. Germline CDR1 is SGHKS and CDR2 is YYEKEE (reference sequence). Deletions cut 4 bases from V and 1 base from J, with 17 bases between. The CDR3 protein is CASSPSWTTSQETQYF. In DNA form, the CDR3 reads TGTGCCAGCAGCCCTTCGTGGACCACTAGCCAAGAGACCCAGTACTTC.

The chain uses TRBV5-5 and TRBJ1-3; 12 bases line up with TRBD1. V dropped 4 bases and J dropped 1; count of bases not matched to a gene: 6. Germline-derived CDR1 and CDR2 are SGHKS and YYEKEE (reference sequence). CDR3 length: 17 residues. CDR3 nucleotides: TGTGCCAGCAGCAGGGGACAGGGGGCAATTTCTGGAAACACCATATATTTT. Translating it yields CASSRGQGAISGNTIYF.

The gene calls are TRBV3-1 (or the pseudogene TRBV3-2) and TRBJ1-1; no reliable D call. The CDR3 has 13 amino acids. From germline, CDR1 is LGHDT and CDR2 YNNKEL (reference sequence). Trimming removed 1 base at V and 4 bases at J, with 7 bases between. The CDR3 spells CASSQGTTTEAFF. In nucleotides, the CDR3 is TGTGCCAGCAGCCAAGGAACCACCACTGAAGCTTTCTTT.